The entry below gives a single T cell receptor (beta chain) sequence along with its context. Antigen specificity is unknown. CDR1 and CDR2 from the germline V gene are MNHNY and SVGAGI (reference sequence). Trimming took 7 bases from V and 6 from J, leaving 13 bases between them. This CDR3 spans 13 amino acids. Sequenced by immunoSEQ multiplex PCR; TCRdb stores in-frame clones only, minus some. The data show about 59,000 clones, about 87% seen once. These data originate in a study of OX40 agonist ivuxolimab in advanced cancers. General study findings and limits: CD8+ T cells (on average) carried more expanded clones than CD4+ T cells.

The sample consisted of CD4+ or CD8+ T cells sorted from blood, taken in a trial of the OX40 agonist ivuxolimab. The receptor was derived from an adult with an advanced solid tumor such as melanoma, head and neck, liver or kidney cancer. This chain uses TRBV6-6 with TRBJ1-5; D is undetermined. Here the CDR3 DNA reads TGTGCCAGCATGTTCCAGGAAACTCAGCCCCAGCATTTT. Protein product: CASMFQETQPQHF.